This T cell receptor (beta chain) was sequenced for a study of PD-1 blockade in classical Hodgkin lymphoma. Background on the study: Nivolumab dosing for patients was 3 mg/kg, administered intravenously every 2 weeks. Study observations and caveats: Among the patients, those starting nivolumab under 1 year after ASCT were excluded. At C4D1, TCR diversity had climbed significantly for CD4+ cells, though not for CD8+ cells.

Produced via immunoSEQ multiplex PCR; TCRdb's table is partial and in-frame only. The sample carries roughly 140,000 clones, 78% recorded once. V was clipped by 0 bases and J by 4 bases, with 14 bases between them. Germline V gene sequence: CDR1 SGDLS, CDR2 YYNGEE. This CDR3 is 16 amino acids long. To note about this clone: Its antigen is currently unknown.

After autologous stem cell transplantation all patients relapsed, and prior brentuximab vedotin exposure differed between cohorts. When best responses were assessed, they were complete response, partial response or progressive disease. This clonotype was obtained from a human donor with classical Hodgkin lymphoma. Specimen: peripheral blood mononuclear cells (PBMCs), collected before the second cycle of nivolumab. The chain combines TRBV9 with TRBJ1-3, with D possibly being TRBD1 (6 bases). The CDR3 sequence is CASSVGSSGVGNTIYF. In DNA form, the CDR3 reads TGTGCCAGCAGCGTAGGCTCCTCAGGGGTCGGAAACACCATATATTTT.